Shown below are 17 T cell receptor beta chains from a single sample sequenced in a study of T cell responses to AZD1222 COVID-19 vaccine. Some clones are missing from TCRdb's copy, which holds only in-frame ones; the method was immunoSEQ multiplex PCR. The data hold about 74,000 clones, with less than 95% observed a single time. The input for sequencing was peripheral blood, taken 28 days after the second AZD1222 dose. These receptors were taken from an adult who received the AZD1222 COVID-19 vaccine.

This clone was seen a handful of times. The CDR3 sequence: CASRGTGGALLDEQFF. DNA of the CDR3: TGTGCCAGCAGGGGGACAGGGGGCGCGCTTTTGGATGAGCAGTTCTTC. The V call is TRBV28, the J call TRBJ2-1, with TRBD1 matching 12 bases. CDR1 and CDR2 from the germline V gene are MDHEN and SYDVKM. The CDR3 runs 16 residues. The V segment lost 6 bases and the J segment 8 bases; nucleotides outside the gene matches: 11.

V and J are TRBV15 and TRBJ2-1, with D uncertain. CDR3 length equals 13 residues. Trimming cost V 1 base and J 8 bases, with 9 bases left between them. CDR1 and CDR2 from the germline V gene are LNHNV and YYDKDF (reference sequence). DNA of the CDR3: TGTGCCACCAGCAGAGCGTCTAGACATGAGCAGTTCTTC. Its translation is CATSRASRHEQFF.

The chain recombines TRBV12-3 or TRBV12-4 with TRBJ2-7; TRBD2 might be the D (6 bases). This CDR3 is built from 13 residues. Trimming took off 9 bases at V and 0 bases at J, with 12 bases between the two ends. This CDR3 reads CASHGSNSYEQYF. The CDR3 DNA follows: TGTGCCAGTCACGGGAGCAACTCCTACGAGCAGTACTTC.

V usage is TRBV6-5 and J usage is TRBJ1-5; 7 positions agree with TRBD1. In germline, CDR1 is MNHEY, CDR2 SVGAGI. The CDR3 sequence is 15 residues long. J gave up 6 bases and V 6 bases, and 11 bases lay outside the gene matches. CDR3 bases: TGTGCCAGCAGCCGTTTAGGGGGCCAGGGTCAGCCCCAGCATTTT. Residues: CASSRLGGQGQPQHF.

The chain combines TRBV19 with TRBJ2-5; D not resolved. CDR1 and CDR2 from the germline V gene are LNHDA and SQIVND (reference sequence). There are 13 residues in the CDR3. Trimming took 3 bases from V and 2 from J, leaving 7 bases between them. The CDR3 DNA sequence: TGTGCCAGTAGTATTTCCAGGCAAGAGACCCAGTACTTC. Translating it yields CASSISRQETQYF.

The chain couples TRBV7-2 to TRBJ2-1; no firm D call. This CDR3 has 13 residues. Germline lookup yields CDR1 SGHTA and CDR2 FQGNSA. Deletions cut 3 bases from V and 5 bases from J, with 8 bases between. This CDR3 reads CASSFSTDNEQFF. The CDR3 DNA follows: TGTGCCAGCAGCTTTTCGACGGACAATGAGCAGTTCTTC.

This rearrangement joins TRBV7-2 to TRBJ2-1, with 7 bases matching TRBD2. There are 15 residues in the CDR3. Germline CDR1 reads SGHTA; CDR2 reads FQGNSA. V lost 7 bases and J lost 0; bases outside the gene matches: 6. CDR3 sequence (DNA): TGTGCCAGCACCTTTGGGGGGGGCTCCTACAATGAGCAGTTCTTC. Protein product: CASTFGGGSYNEQFF.

V is TRBV11-2 and J is TRBJ2-2; the match to TRBD2 covers 10 bases. Germline CDR1 reads SGHAT; CDR2 reads FQNNGV. The CDR3 length is 18 residues. With V trimmed by 0 bases and J by 3 bases, 7 bases remained unmatched. CDR3 protein: CASSLDWLAGADTGELFF. The CDR3 coding sequence is TGTGCCAGCAGCTTAGACTGGCTAGCGGGGGCGGACACCGGGGAGCTGTTTTTT.

This clone was seen only once. The CDR3 DNA reads TGCGCCAGCAGTGAGATCAGCTATGGCTACACCTTC. Its translation: CASSEISYGYTF. V usage is TRBV10-1 and J usage is TRBJ1-2; D gene ambiguous. V dropped 2 bases and J dropped 4 bases, with 5 bases sitting between them. The CDR3 contains 12 residues. Per germline, CDR1 WNHNN and CDR2 SYGVQD (reference sequence).

The chain carries TRBV20-1 and TRBJ2-5; no clear D gene. Germline CDR1 DFQATT, CDR2 SNEGSKA (reference sequence). The CDR3 is 14 amino acids. V was trimmed by 3 bases and J by 1 base, leaving 12 bases between them. CDR3 sequence (DNA): TGCAGTGCTAGTATCGGGCTTGGCCAAGAGACCCAGTACTTC. It is translated as CSASIGLGQETQYF.

The V call is TRBV7-3, the J call TRBJ2-5, with D hard to call. CDR1 is SGHTA, CDR2 FQGTGA, per germline. Trimming stripped 5 bases from V and 1 base from J, with 8 bases between. This CDR3 region has 13 residues. CDR3 loop: CASSLEPQETQYF. The CDR3 DNA sequence: TGTGCCAGCAGCCTAGAGCCCCAAGAGACCCAGTACTTC.

V usage is TRBV28 and J usage is TRBJ2-7; possibly TRBD1 for D (6 bases). The CDR3 is made up of 12 amino acids. Trimming removed 6 bases from V and 4 bases from J, with 10 bases in between. Germline V CDR1 and CDR2: MDHEN, SYDVKM. The CDR3 sequence is CASSLTGYEQYF. For the CDR3, the DNA is TGTGCCAGCAGCCTCACAGGGTACGAGCAGTACTTC.

V gene TRBV6-1 combines with J gene TRBJ2-4; D tentatively reads TRBD1 or TRBD2 (7 bases each). This CDR3 is built from 15 residues. V was cut by 3 bases and J by 6 bases, with 15 bases left in between. The germline V gene encodes CDR1 MNHNS and CDR2 SASEGT. CDR3 protein: CASSDQGGFRNIQYF. The CDR3, as DNA: TGTGCCAGCAGTGACCAGGGGGGGTTTAGAAACATTCAGTACTTC.

This rearrangement joins TRBV6-5 to TRBJ2-7, with D perhaps matching TRBD1 (6 bases). Trimming removed 7 bases at V and 0 bases at J, with 16 bases between. The V gene's germline CDR1 is MNHEY and CDR2 SVGAGI. The CDR3 is made up of 15 amino acids. CDR3 coding DNA: TGTGCCAGCACTCCCCGCAGGGGTGGCTCCTACGAGCAGTACTTC. It yields the protein CASTPRRGGSYEQYF.

The V and J genes are TRBV4-3 and TRBJ1-3; a weak D match, TRBD1 (5 bases). Trimming shortened V by 2 bases and J by 2 bases, and 10 bases separated the two germline ends. Germline loops: CDR1 LGHNA, CDR2 YSLEER. This CDR3 is built from 15 residues. Here the CDR3 DNA reads TGCGCCAGCAGCCAAATGTGGGGGGCTGGAAACACCATATATTTT. It encodes CASSQMWGAGNTIYF.

This chain joins TRBV10-3 and TRBJ1-5; the match to TRBD1 covers 9 bases. Per the germline V gene, CDR1 is ENHRY and CDR2 is SYGVKD. The CDR3 extends over 15 amino acids. V lost 6 bases and J lost 7; bases outside the gene matches: 10. The CDR3 nucleotides read TGTGCCATCAGCCCCGGGACAGGGAATCTGCAGCCCCAGCATTTT. Protein: CAISPGTGNLQPQHF.

V usage is TRBV3-1 (or the pseudogene TRBV3-2) and J usage is TRBJ1-1; 7 bases align to TRBD1. CDR1 is LGHDT, CDR2 YNNKEL, per germline (reference sequence). The V and J ends lost 6 bases and 0 bases, in that order; junction bases with no gene match: 13. The CDR3 has 17 residues. CDR3 DNA: TGTGCCAGCAGTCGAACTATGACAGGGCCCATGAACACTGAAGCTTTCTTT. Translated: CASSRTMTGPMNTEAFF.